This TCR beta chain was sequenced in a study of CD4 T cells in relation to SARS-CoV-2 and coronaviruses. Sequenced by immunoSEQ multiplex PCR; TCRdb stores in-frame clones only, minus some. Of 30,000 to 40,000 clones in the sample, over 70% were seen once. About this clone: What it recognizes is unknown.

The CDR3 covers 15 residues. Trimming cost V 8 bases and J 5 bases; bases outside gene matches: 16. The receptor was derived from an adult with COVID-19. Sequencing used memory CD4+ T cells from PBMCs, cultured in vitro. The chain combines TRBV5-3 with TRBJ2-7; 7 nucleotides agree with TRBD2. TRBV5-3 has ORF status, its function being uncertain. CDR3 residues: CASQRGGAYVDEQYF. The DNA of the CDR3 is TGTGCCAGTCAACGGGGAGGGGCTTATGTAGACGAGCAGTACTTC.